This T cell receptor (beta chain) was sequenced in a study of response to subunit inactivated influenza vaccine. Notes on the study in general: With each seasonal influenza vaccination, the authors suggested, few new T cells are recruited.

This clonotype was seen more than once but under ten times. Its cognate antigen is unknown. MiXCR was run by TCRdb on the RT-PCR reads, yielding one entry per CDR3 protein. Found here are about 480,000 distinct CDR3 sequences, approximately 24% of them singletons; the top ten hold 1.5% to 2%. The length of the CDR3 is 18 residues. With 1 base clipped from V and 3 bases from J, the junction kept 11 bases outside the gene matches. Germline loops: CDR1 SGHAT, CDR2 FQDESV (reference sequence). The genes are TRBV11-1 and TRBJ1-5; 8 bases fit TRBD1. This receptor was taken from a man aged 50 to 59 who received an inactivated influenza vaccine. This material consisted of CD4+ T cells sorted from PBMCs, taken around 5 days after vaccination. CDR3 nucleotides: TGTGCCAGCAGCTTAGGGCCCTGGCAGGGGGCGTTCAATCAGCCCCAGCATTTT. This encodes CASSLGPWQGAFNQPQHF. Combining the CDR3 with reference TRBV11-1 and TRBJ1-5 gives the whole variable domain EAEVAQSPRYKITEKSQAVAFWCDPISGHATLYWYRQILGQGPELLVQFQDESVVDDSQLPKDRFSAERLKGVDSTLKIQPAELGDSAMYLCASSLGPWQGAFNQPQHFGDGTRLSIL.